The 11 T cell receptor beta chains below all came from one sample that was sequenced in a study of control samples from healthy donors and cancer patients. Assay: immunoSEQ multiplex PCR; the TCRdb copy retains only in-frame clones and omits some. This table holds around 77,000 clones, approximately 92% found once. Sample: blood. Receptors were obtained from a woman between 55 and 75 years old in good health.

The V gene is TRBV18, the J gene TRBJ2-5, with 7 bases aligning to TRBD2. The CDR3 contains 15 residues. The trim removed 2 bases at V and 2 bases at J, leaving 5 bases unmatched. Germline assignment: CDR1 KGHSH and CDR2 LQKENI. CDR3 nucleotide sequence: TGTGCCAGCTCACCAGATTCTAGCGGACAAGAGACCCAGTACTTC. The encoded protein is CASSPDSSGQETQYF.

V gene TRBV5-1 combines with J gene TRBJ2-2; TRBD2 matches 9 bases. The CDR3 spans 18 residues. CDR1 SGHRS and CDR2 YFSETQ come from the germline V gene. V dropped 4 bases and J dropped 4; count of bases not matched to a gene: 14. The CDR3 is CASSLRGGTSRLTGELFF. The CDR3 nucleotides are TGCGCCAGCAGCCTCCGAGGGGGGACTAGCAGACTCACCGGGGAGCTGTTTTTT.

The chain uses TRBV6-5 and TRBJ1-2; 7 nucleotides agree with TRBD1. CDR3 length equals 15 residues. Trimming removed 0 bases from V and 3 bases from J; junction bases left unmatched: 4. Germline CDR1 reads MNHEY; CDR2 reads SVGAGI. CDR3 bases: TGTGCCAGCAGTTACTCGAACAGGGGTGACTATGGCTACACCTTC. This sequence encodes CASSYSNRGDYGYTF.

V gene TRBV7-8 combines with J gene TRBJ2-7, with TRBD2 identical over 7 bases. Germline CDR1 SGHVS, CDR2 FQNEAQ. The J segment lost 2 bases and the V segment lost 0 bases, leaving 1 base of the junction unmatched. CDR3 length: 14 residues. This CDR3 reads CASSLASGTYEQYF. In DNA, the CDR3 is TGTGCCAGCAGCTTAGCCAGCGGGACCTACGAGCAGTACTTC.

V usage is TRBV25-1 and J usage is TRBJ1-2; D possibly corresponds to TRBD1 (6 bases). The CDR3 is 16 amino acids. The V end was cut by 4 bases, the J end by 2 bases, with 17 bases between. Germline V gene sequence: CDR1 MGHDK, CDR2 SYGVNS. CDR3 protein: CASSGNRGPGNYGYTF. The CDR3 DNA reads as TGTGCCAGCAGTGGCAACCGGGGGCCAGGGAACTATGGCTACACCTTC.

The V call is TRBV7-3, the J call TRBJ2-1; TRBD2 aligns across 7 bases. The trim removed 6 bases at V and 2 bases at J, leaving 7 bases unmatched. The germline V gene encodes CDR1 SGHTA and CDR2 FQGTGA. This CDR3 has 15 residues. The CDR3 region is CASSAGRGPYNEQFF. CDR3 in DNA: TGTGCCAGCAGTGCTGGGAGGGGTCCCTACAATGAGCAGTTCTTC. Supplemented by reference TRBV7-3 and TRBJ2-1, the full variable domain reads GAGVSQTPSNKVTEKGKYVELRCDPISGHTALYWYRQSLGQGPEFLIYFQGTGAADDSGLPNDRFFAVRPEGSVSTLKIQRTERGDSAVYLCASSAGRGPYNEQFFGPGTRLTVL.

The chain carries TRBV5-1 and TRBJ2-1; 10 nucleotides match TRBD2. The CDR3 is 16 amino acids. Trimming took 0 bases from V and 4 from J; bases not matched to a gene: 4. The V gene's germline CDR1 is SGHRS and CDR2 YFSETQ. The CDR3: CASSLDGLAAYNEQFF. As DNA, the CDR3 is TGCGCCAGCAGCTTGGATGGACTAGCGGCTTACAATGAGCAGTTCTTC. Full variable domain (rest looked up from reference TRBV5-1 and TRBJ2-1): KAGVTQTPRYLIKTRGQQVTLSCSPISGHRSVSWYQQTPGQGLQFLFEYFSETQRNKGNFPGRFSGRQFSNSRSEMNVSTLELGDSALYLCASSLDGLAAYNEQFFGPGTRLTVL.

This clone came up once. The chain employs TRBV11-2 and TRBJ1-2; D uncertain. The CDR3 runs 15 residues. The V gene lost 0 bases and the J gene lost 1 base, with 9 bases spanning the gap. Germline CDR1 is SGHAT and CDR2 is FQNNGV. The CDR3 coding sequence is TGTGCCAGCAGCTTAGATCTTACGGGTAACTATGGCTACACCTTC. It translates to CASSLDLTGNYGYTF.

The V and J genes are TRBV10-1 and TRBJ2-1; 11 bases line up with TRBD1. V lost 3 bases and J lost 1; bases outside the gene matches: 23. Looked up from germline, CDR1 is WNHNN and CDR2 is SYGVQD (reference sequence). The CDR3 runs to 23 residues. The DNA for the CDR3 is TGCGCCAGCAGTGACTTGGGACAGGGGGAGCGGCTAGCGGAGCACACATCCTACAATGAGCAGTTCTTC. This sequence encodes CASSDLGQGERLAEHTSYNEQFF.

CDR3 residues: CASSFLSSVNEQFF. CDR3 nucleotides: TGTGCCAGCAGTTTCTTATCTAGCGTGAATGAGCAGTTCTTC. The J gene is TRBJ2-1, the V gene TRBV28, with D maybe TRBD2 (6 bases). Germline V gene lookup returns CDR1 MDHEN and CDR2 SYDVKM. V lost 3 bases to trimming and J lost 7 bases, with 13 bases between them. This CDR3 has 14 residues.

The chain carries TRBV10-3 and TRBJ1-1; D gene ambiguous. In germline, CDR1 is ENHRY, CDR2 SYGVKD. The CDR3 is made up of 12 amino acids. The V and J ends lost 6 bases and 0 bases respectively, with 5 bases between them. DNA of the CDR3: TGTGCCATCAGGGGGATGAACACTGAAGCTTTCTTT. It translates to CAIRGMNTEAFF.